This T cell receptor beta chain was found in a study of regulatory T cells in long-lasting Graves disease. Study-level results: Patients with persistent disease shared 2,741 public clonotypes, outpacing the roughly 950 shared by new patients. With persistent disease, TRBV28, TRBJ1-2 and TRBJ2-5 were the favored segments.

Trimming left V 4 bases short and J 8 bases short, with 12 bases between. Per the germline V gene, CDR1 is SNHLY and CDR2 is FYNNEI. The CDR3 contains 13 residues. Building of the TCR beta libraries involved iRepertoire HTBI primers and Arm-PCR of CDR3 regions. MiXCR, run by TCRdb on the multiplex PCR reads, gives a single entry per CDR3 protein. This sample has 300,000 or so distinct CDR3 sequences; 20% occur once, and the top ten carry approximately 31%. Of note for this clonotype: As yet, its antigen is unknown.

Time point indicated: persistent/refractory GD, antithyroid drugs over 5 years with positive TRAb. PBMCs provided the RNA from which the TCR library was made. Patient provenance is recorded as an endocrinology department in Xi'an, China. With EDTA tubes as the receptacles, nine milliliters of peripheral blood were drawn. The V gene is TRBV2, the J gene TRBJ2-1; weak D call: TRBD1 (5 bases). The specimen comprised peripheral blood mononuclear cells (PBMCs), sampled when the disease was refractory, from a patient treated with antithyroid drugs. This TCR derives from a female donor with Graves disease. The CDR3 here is CASSVQGRHEQFF. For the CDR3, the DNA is TGTGCCAGCAGTGTCCAGGGAAGGCATGAGCAGTTCTTC. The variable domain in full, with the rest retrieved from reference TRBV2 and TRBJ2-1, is EPEVTQTPSHQVTQMGQEVILRCVPISNHLYFYWYRQILGQKVEFLVSFYNNEISEKSEIFDDQFSVERPDGSNFTLKIRSTKLEDSAMYFCASSVQGRHEQFFGPGTRLTVL.